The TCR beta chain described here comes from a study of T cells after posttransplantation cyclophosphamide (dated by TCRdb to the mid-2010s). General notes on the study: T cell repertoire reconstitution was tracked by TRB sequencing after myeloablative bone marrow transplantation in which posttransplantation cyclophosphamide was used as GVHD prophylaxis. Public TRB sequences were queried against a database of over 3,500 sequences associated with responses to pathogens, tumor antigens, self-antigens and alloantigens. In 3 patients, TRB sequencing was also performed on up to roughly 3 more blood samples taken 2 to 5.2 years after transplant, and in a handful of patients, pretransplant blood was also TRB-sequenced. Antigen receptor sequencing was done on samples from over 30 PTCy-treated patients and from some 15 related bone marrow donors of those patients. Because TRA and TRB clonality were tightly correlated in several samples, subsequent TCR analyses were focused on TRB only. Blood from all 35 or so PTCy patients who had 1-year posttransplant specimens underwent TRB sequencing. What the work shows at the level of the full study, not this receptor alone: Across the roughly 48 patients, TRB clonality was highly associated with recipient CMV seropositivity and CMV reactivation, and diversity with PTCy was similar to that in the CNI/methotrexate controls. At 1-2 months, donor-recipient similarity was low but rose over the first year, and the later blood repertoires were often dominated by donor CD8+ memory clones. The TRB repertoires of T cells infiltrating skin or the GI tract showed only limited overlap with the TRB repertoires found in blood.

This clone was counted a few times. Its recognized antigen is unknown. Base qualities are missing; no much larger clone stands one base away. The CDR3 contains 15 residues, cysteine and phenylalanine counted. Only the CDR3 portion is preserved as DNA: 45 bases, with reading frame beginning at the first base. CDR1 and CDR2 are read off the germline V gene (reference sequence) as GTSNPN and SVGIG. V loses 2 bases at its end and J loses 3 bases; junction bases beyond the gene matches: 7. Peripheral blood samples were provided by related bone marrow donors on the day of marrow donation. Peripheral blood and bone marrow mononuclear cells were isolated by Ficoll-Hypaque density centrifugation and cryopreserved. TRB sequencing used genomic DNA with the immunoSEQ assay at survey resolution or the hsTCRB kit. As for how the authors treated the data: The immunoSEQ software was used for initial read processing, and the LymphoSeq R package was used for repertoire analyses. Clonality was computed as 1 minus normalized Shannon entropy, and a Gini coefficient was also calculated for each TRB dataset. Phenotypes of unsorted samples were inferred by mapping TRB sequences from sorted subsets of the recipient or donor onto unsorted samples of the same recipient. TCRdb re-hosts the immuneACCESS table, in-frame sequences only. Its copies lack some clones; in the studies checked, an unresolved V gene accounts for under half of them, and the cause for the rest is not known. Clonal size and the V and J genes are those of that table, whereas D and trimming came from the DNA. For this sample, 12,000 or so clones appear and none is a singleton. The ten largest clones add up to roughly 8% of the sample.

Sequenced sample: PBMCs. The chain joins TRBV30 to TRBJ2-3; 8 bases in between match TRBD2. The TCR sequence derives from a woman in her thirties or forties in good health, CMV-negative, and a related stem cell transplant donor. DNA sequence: TGTGCCTGGAGTCTGGCGGGAGGTGGAACAGATACGCAGTATTTT. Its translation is CAWSLAGGGTDTQYF.